This T cell receptor beta chain is from a study of regulatory T cells in long-lasting Graves disease. General observations from the study: Whereas new patients shared 800 to 1,000 public clonotypes, persistent patients shared more, at 2,500 to 3,500. It was in persistent disease that TRBV28, TRBJ1-2 and TRBJ2-5 were favored.

Trimming took 4 bases from V and 7 from J, leaving 10 bases between them. This CDR3 is built from 12 residues. Looked up from germline, CDR1 is LGHDT and CDR2 is YNNKEL (reference sequence). Indicated time point: persistent/refractory GD, antithyroid drugs over 5 years with positive TRAb. PBMC-extracted RNA yielded the TCR library. Guidelines of the American Thyroid Association were used to diagnose Graves' disease. For TCR beta, libraries came from iRepertoire HTBI primers and Arm-PCR of CDR3 regions. A single record per CDR3 protein comes from TCRdb applying MiXCR to the multiplex PCR reads. The sample holds roughly 450,000 distinct CDR3 sequences, 20% to 25% seen once. This clonotype was seen repeatedly, ten times or more. Its antigen is still unknown.

This chain connects TRBV3-1 to TRBJ1-2; D is perhaps TRBD1 (6 bases). The TCR originated in a female donor with Graves disease. This specimen consisted of peripheral blood mononuclear cells (PBMCs), obtained when the disease was refractory, from a patient treated with antithyroid drugs. This chain's CDR3 is CASSLGQLGYTF. CDR3 bases: TGTGCCAGCAGCCTCGGACAGCTTGGCTACACCTTC.